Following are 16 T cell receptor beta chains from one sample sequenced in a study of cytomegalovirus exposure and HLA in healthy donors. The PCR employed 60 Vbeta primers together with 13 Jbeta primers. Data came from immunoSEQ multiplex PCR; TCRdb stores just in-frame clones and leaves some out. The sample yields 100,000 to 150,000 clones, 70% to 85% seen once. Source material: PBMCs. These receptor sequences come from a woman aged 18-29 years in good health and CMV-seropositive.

The CDR3 reads CASSLGDNEQFF. CDR3 nucleotides: TGCGCCAGCAGCTTAGGGGACAATGAGCAGTTCTTC. The V gene is TRBV5-1, the J gene TRBJ2-1; possibly TRBD1 for D (5 bases). Trimming removed 2 bases at V and 5 bases at J, with 5 bases between. The CDR3 has 12 residues. Germline-derived CDR1 and CDR2 are SGHRS and YFSETQ.

The CDR3 here is CSVEDRVDEKLFF. CDR3 coding DNA: TGCAGCGTTGAAGACAGGGTCGATGAAAAACTGTTTTTT. The chain combines TRBV29-1 with TRBJ1-4, with D possibly TRBD1 on 5 matching bases. V was shortened by 0 bases and J by 6 bases, with 8 bases between the two germline ends. The germline gives CDR1 SQVTM, CDR2 ANQGSEA. The CDR3 runs to 13 residues. The complete variable domain, with remaining parts taken from reference TRBV29-1 and TRBJ1-4, reads SAVISQKPSRDICQRGTSLTIQCQVDSQVTMMFWYRQQPGQSLTLIATANQGSEATYESGFVIDKFPISRPNLTFSTLTVSNMSPEDSSIYLCSVEDRVDEKLFFGSGTQLSVL.

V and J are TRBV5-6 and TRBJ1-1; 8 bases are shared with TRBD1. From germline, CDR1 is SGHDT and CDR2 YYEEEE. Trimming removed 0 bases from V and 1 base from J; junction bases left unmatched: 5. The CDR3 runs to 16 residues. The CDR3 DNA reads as TGTGCCAGCAGCTTGGAGGACGGGACAGGGAACACTGAAGCTTTCTTT. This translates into CASSLEDGTGNTEAFF.

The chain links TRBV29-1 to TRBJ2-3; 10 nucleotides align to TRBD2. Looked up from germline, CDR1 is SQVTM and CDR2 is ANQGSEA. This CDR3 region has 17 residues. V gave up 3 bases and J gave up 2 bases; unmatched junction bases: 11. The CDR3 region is CSVDGSGGGISTDTQYF. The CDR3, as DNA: TGCAGCGTTGACGGAAGCGGGGGGGGAATATCCACAGATACGCAGTATTTT.

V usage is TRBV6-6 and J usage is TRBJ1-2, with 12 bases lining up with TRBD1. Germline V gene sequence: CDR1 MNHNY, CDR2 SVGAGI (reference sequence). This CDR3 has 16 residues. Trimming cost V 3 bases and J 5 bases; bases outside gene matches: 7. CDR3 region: CASSYLPGQGAYGYTF. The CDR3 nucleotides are TGTGCCAGCAGTTATTTGCCGGGACAGGGGGCGTATGGCTACACCTTC.

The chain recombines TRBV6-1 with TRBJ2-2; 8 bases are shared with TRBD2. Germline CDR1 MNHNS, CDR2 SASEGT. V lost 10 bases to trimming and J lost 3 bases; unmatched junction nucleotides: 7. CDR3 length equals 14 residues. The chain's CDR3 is CATHPGGDTGELFF. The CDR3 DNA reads TGTGCCACCCACCCGGGGGGGGACACCGGGGAGCTGTTTTTT.

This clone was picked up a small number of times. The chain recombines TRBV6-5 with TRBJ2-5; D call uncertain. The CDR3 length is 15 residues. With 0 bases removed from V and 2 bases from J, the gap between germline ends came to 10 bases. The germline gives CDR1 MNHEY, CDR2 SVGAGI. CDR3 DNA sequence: TGTGCCAGCAGTTACTCTGGCCAGCGACAAGAGACCCAGTACTTC. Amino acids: CASSYSGQRQETQYF.

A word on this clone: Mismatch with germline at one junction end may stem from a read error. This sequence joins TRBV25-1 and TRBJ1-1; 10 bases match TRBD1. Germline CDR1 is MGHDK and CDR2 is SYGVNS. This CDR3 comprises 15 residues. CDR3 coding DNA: TGTGCCAGCAGTGCTGACAGGGGGCTGAACATTGAAGCTTTCTTT. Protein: CASSADRGLNIEAFF.

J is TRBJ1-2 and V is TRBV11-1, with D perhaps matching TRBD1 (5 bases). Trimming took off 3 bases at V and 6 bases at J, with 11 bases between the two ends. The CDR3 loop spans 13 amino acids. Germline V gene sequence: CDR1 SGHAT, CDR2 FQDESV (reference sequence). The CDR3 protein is CASSFREGDGYTF. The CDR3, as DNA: TGTGCCAGCAGCTTCAGGGAAGGGGATGGCTACACCTTC.

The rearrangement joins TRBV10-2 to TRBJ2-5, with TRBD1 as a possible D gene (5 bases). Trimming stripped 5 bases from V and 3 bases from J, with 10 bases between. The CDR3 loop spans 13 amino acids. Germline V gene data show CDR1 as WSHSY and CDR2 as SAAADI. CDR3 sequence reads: CASSQRGKETQYF. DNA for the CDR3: TGCGCCAGCAGTCAAAGGGGTAAAGAGACCCAGTACTTC.

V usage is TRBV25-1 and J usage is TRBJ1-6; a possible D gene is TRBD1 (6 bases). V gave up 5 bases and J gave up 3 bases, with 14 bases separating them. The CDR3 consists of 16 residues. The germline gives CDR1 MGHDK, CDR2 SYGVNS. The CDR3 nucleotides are TGTGCCAGCAGTCCCGACGGACAGCACTATAATTCACCCCTCCACTTT. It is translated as CASSPDGQHYNSPLHF. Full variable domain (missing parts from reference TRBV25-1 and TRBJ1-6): EADIYQTPRYLVIGTGKKITLECSQTMGHDKMYWYQQDPGMELHLIHYSYGVNSTEKGDLSSESTVSRIRTEHFPLTLESARPSHTSQYLCASSPDGQHYNSPLHFGNGTRLTVT.

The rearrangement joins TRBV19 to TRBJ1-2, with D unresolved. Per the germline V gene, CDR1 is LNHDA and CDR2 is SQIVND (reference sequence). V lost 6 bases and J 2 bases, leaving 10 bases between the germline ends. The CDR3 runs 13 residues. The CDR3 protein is CASSDIGNYGYTF. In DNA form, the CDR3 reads TGTGCCAGTAGCGACATAGGAAACTATGGCTACACCTTC.

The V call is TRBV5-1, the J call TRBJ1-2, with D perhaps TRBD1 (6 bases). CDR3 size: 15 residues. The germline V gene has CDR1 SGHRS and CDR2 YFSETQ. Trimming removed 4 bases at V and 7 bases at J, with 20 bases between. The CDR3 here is CASSDSPGAEGGYTF. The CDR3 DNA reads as TGCGCCAGCAGCGACTCCCCAGGGGCAGAGGGTGGCTACACCTTC.

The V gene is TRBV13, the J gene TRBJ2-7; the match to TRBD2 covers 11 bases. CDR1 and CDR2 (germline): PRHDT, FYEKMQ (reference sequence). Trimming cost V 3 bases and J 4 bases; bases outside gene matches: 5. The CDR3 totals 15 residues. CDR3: CASSLGSGGAYEQYF. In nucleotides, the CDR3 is TGTGCCAGCAGCTTGGGTAGCGGGGGGGCGTACGAGCAGTACTTC. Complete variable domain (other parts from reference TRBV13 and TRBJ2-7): AAGVIQSPRHLIKEKRETATLKCYPIPRHDTVYWYQQGPGQDPQFLISFYEKMQSDKGSIPDRFSAQQFSDYHSELNMSSLELGDSALYFCASSLGSGGAYEQYFGPGTRLTVT.

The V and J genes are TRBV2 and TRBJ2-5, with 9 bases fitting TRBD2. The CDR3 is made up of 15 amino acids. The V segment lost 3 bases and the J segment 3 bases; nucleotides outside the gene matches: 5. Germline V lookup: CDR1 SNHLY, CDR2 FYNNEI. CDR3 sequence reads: CASSDQRGEKETQYF. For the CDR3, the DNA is TGTGCCAGCAGTGATCAGCGGGGGGAAAAAGAGACCCAGTACTTC.

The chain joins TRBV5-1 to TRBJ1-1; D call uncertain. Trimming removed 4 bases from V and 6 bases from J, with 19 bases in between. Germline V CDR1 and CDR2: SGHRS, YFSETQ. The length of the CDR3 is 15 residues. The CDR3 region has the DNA TGCGCCAGCAGCCCGAATCCCTCGGGAGGAGCTGAAGCTTTCTTT. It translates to CASSPNPSGGAEAFF. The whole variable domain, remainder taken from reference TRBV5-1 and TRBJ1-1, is KAGVTQTPRYLIKTRGQQVTLSCSPISGHRSVSWYQQTPGQGLQFLFEYFSETQRNKGNFPGRFSGRQFSNSRSEMNVSTLELGDSALYLCASSPNPSGGAEAFFGQGTRLTVV.